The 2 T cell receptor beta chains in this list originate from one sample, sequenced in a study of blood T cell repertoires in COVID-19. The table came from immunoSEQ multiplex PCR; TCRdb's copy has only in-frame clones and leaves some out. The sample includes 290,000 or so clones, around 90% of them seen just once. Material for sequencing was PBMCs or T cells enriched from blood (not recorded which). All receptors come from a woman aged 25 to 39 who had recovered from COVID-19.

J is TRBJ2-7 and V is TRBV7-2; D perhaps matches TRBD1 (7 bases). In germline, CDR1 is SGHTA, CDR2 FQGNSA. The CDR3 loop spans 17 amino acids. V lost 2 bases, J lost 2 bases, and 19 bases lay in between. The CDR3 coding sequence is TGTGCCAGCAGCTTAAAGTTGGGCAGGGGGGCCGCCTACGAGCAGTACTTC. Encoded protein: CASSLKLGRGAAYEQYF. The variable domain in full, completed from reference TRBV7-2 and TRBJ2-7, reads GAGVSQSPSNKVTEKGKDVELRCDPISGHTALYWYRQSLGQGLEFLIYFQGNSAPDKSGLPSDRFSAERTGGSVSTLTIQRTQQEDSAVYLCASSLKLGRGAAYEQYFGPGTRLTVT.

The CDR3 DNA reads TGTGCCAGCAGCCCTACTCATGCTTCGGGGTCCTATGGCTACACCTTC. Its translation is CASSPTHASGSYGYTF. The rearrangement joins TRBV7-9 to TRBJ1-2; no clear D gene. The V gene's germline CDR1 is SEHNR and CDR2 FQNEAQ (reference sequence). The CDR3 contains 16 residues. Trimming cost V 5 bases and J 4 bases, with 20 bases left between them.